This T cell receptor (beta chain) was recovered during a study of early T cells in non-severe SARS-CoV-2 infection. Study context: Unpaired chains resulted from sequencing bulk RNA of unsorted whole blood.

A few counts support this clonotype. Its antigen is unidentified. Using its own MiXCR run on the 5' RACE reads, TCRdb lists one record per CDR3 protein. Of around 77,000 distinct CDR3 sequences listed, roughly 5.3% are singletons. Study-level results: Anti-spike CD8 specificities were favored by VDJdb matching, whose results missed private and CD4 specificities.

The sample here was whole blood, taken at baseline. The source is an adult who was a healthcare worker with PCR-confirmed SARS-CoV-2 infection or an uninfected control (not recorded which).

In DNA, the CDR3 is TGTGCCAGCAGCCTATACAGGTTCTATGGCTACACCTTC. This sequence encodes CASSLYRFYGYTF. The chain carries TRBV7-2 and TRBJ1-2, with D possibly TRBD1 on 5 matching bases. V was trimmed by 5 bases and J by 4 bases, leaving 11 bases between them. Germline lookup yields CDR1 SGHTA and CDR2 FQGNSA. The CDR3 covers 13 residues.